This TCR beta chain is from a study of T cell changes during pregnancy in multiple sclerosis (dated by TCRdb to between 2017 and 2020). About the full investigation: Changes in the T cell repertoire over the course of pregnancy were examined in this study in women with multiple sclerosis.

V gives up 1 base and J gives up 6 bases, and the segment between their germline ends measures 10 bases. According to the germline V gene, CDR1 reads SGHTA and CDR2 reads FQGNSA. The CDR3 goes from the cysteine to the phenylalanine over 14 residues. CDR3 DNA is the only sequence kept; it has 42 bases, read in frame from the first base. The library was generated by the immunoSEQ multiplex PCR assay. Held by TCRdb, this immuneACCESS table contains in-frame sequences only and omits some clones. Under half of the omission traces to an unresolved V gene where checked; the cause of the rest is unknown. This sample gives under 80,000 clones in total; about 89% of them show up just once. 1.4% to 1.5% of the sample is in the top ten clones. About this clone itself: No antigen is known for it. Base qualities are not provided; no much larger clone lies one nucleotide away.

This specimen was peripheral blood, taken in the second trimester of pregnancy. The chain is assembled from TRBV7-2 and TRBJ1-5; TRBD1 could be the D gene, as 6 bases match. The sequence was obtained from a female donor with multiple sclerosis, enrolled in a pregnancy study. At the DNA level, the sequence is TGTGCCAGCAGCTTAGGTGGGGGCCCTCAGCCCCAGCATTTT. Translated, it reads CASSLGGGPQPQHF.